This paragraph covers one T cell receptor (beta chain) sequence. The sample is drawn from a study of CD8+ T cells in alopecia areata. CDR3 length: 12 amino acids. Germline CDR1 SGHTA, CDR2 FQGNSA. The ends were cut back, 3 bases at V and 3 bases at J, with 5 bases in the middle. Treatment denoted: oral pan-JAK inhibitor, 5-10 mg twice daily. Investigators isolated RNA and reverse transcribed it into cDNA to act as the sequencing template. Libraries were prepared by immunoSEQ multiplex PCR; TCRdb keeps only in-frame clonotypes and omits some of them. The sample lists fewer than 200,000 clones; 50% to 75% were seen once.

The TCR was taken from a human donor with alopecia areata. The sample consisted of CD4+ T cells sorted from blood, taken at approximately week 60, from a patient treated with tofacitinib. V usage is TRBV7-2 and J usage is TRBJ1-2; D not certain. The CDR3 DNA reads as TGTGCCAGCAGCTTCTCGGACTATGGCTACACCTTC. It encodes CASSFSDYGYTF.